Listed below are T cell receptor beta chains from one sample, sequenced in a study of human versus mouse CDR3 diversity and MHC coevolution. Sequenced by immunoSEQ multiplex PCR; TCRdb stores in-frame clones only, minus some. The sample has over 60,000 clones, 85% to 95% seen once; the top ten hold over 0.12%. Specimen: naive CD4+ T cells from blood. Receptors were obtained from a person aged 30-69 years in good health. CDR3s include the opening cysteine and the closing phenylalanine or tryptophan. The order of the fields is D gene, V gene, clone size, CDR3 length, J gene, CDR3 DNA, CDR3 protein. The D gene is left open where the match is weak. Size values are once, few and many counts, or a class for expanded clones, and some rows have none.

d_gene: TRBD2
v_gene: TRBV4-1
abundance: NA
len: 18
j_gene: TRBJ2-1
CDR3nt: TGCGCCAGCAGCCAAGTCGGGGCGGGGGGAGAAAGAAACAATGAGCAGTTCTTC
CDR3aa: CASSQVGAGGERNNEQFF

d_gene: NA
v_gene: TRBV6-6
abundance: NA
len: 14
j_gene: TRBJ1-1
CDR3nt: TGTGCCAGCAGTTACTCGGGTAGCCCCCCCGAAGCTTTCTTT
CDR3aa: CASSYSGSPPEAFF

d_gene: NA
v_gene: TRBV30
abundance: NA
len: 14
j_gene: TRBJ2-6
CDR3nt: TGTGCCTCCCGGGGTGGGTCTGGGGCCAACGTCCTGACTTTC
CDR3aa: CASRGGSGANVLTF

d_gene: TRBD1
v_gene: TRBV18
abundance: NA
len: 16
j_gene: TRBJ1-1
CDR3nt: TGTGCCAGCTCACCACGAGCCGGGACAGGGGAGTCTGAAGCTTTCTTT
CDR3aa: CASSPRAGTGESEAFF

d_gene: TRBD2
v_gene: TRBV19
abundance: NA
len: 16
j_gene: TRBJ2-5
CDR3nt: TGTGCCAGTAGTTCCCTAGGAGCGGGGGGTAGGGAGACCCAGTACTTC
CDR3aa: CASSSLGAGGRETQYF

d_gene: NA
v_gene: TRBV6-6
abundance: NA
len: 13
j_gene: TRBJ1-1
CDR3nt: TGTGCCAGCAGTTATTACAGGCAAGGTGAAGCTTTCTTT
CDR3aa: CASSYYRQGEAFF

d_gene: NA
v_gene: TRBV11-2
abundance: NA
len: 14
j_gene: TRBJ2-5
CDR3nt: TGTGCCAGCAGCTTATTGGGACAACAAGAGACCCAGTACTTC
CDR3aa: CASSLLGQQETQYF

d_gene: NA
v_gene: TRBV7-8
abundance: NA
len: 13
j_gene: TRBJ1-1
CDR3nt: TGTGCCAGCAGCTTGGCATTGAACACTGAAGCTTTCTTT
CDR3aa: CASSLALNTEAFF

d_gene: NA
v_gene: TRBV2
abundance: NA
len: 14
j_gene: TRBJ2-5
CDR3nt: TGTGCCAGCAGTGAAGGACGGGGGGCGCAAACCCAGTACTTC
CDR3aa: CASSEGRGAQTQYF

d_gene: NA
v_gene: TRBV28
abundance: few
len: 13
j_gene: TRBJ1-6
CDR3nt: TGTGCCAGCAATCTGGGTGGGGAGAGGACCCTCCACTTT
CDR3aa: CASNLGGERTLHF

d_gene: NA
v_gene: TRBV6-1
abundance: NA
len: 15
j_gene: TRBJ2-2
CDR3nt: TGTGCCAGCAGCTCAGAGACAACCAACACCGGGGAGCTGTTTTTT
CDR3aa: CASSSETTNTGELFF

d_gene: NA
v_gene: TRBV6-1
abundance: NA
len: 11
j_gene: TRBJ2-1
CDR3nt: TGTGCCAGCAGTGCCATCAATGAGCAGTTCTTC
CDR3aa: CASSAINEQFF

d_gene: NA
v_gene: TRBV6-6
abundance: NA
len: 14
j_gene: TRBJ1-1
CDR3nt: TGTGCCAGCAGTTACGGACAAGTGAACACTGAAGCTTTCTTT
CDR3aa: CASSYGQVNTEAFF

d_gene: TRBD2
v_gene: TRBV6-1
abundance: NA
len: 17
j_gene: TRBJ2-2
CDR3nt: TGTGCCAGCAGTGGGCCGAGAGCGGGAGGAGGCACCGGGGAGCTGTTTTTT
CDR3aa: CASSGPRAGGGTGELFF

d_gene: NA
v_gene: TRBV11-2
abundance: NA
len: 13
j_gene: TRBJ1-2
CDR3nt: TGTGCCAGCAGCTTAGCTGGGCCCACAGGCTACACCTTC
CDR3aa: CASSLAGPTGYTF

d_gene: NA
v_gene: TRBV4-1
abundance: once
len: 18
j_gene: TRBJ2-7
CDR3nt: TGCGCCAGCAGCCAAGAAAAAAAGGGCGGGACCTTAACCTACGAGCAGTACTTC
CDR3aa: CASSQEKKGGTLTYEQYF

d_gene: NA
v_gene: TRBV18
abundance: NA
len: 11
j_gene: TRBJ1-2
CDR3nt: TGTGCCAGCTCACCGGACAGTGGCTACACCTTC
CDR3aa: CASSPDSGYTF

d_gene: TRBD1
v_gene: TRBV5-6
abundance: NA
len: 15
j_gene: TRBJ1-2
CDR3nt: TGTGCCAGCAGCATAGGGACAGGGGGGTACTATGGCTACACCTTC
CDR3aa: CASSIGTGGYYGYTF

d_gene: NA
v_gene: TRBV6-5
abundance: NA
len: 14
j_gene: TRBJ1-2
CDR3nt: TGTGCCAGCAGTCCCCGGCCCCCCGGGAGCGGCTACACCTTC
CDR3aa: CASSPRPPGSGYTF

d_gene: NA
v_gene: TRBV7-9
abundance: NA
len: 10
j_gene: TRBJ2-7
CDR3nt: TGTGCCGTCGGAGGCGACGAGCAGTACTTC
CDR3aa: CAVGGDEQYF

d_gene: TRBD2
v_gene: TRBV5-4
abundance: NA
len: 16
j_gene: TRBJ2-7
CDR3nt: TGTGCCAGCAGCTCGATTCTAGCGGGGGCCTCCTACGAGCAGTACTTC
CDR3aa: CASSSILAGASYEQYF

d_gene: TRBD1
v_gene: TRBV5-4
abundance: once
len: 17
j_gene: TRBJ2-5
CDR3nt: TGTGCCAGCAGCTTGTGGGGACAGGGGGGAGGCCAAGAGACCCAGTACTTC
CDR3aa: CASSLWGQGGGQETQYF

d_gene: NA
v_gene: TRBV27
abundance: NA
len: 13
j_gene: TRBJ2-7
CDR3nt: TGTGCCAGTCGCAGGTTAAACTCCTACGAGCAGTACTTC
CDR3aa: CASRRLNSYEQYF

d_gene: TRBD1
v_gene: TRBV7-9
abundance: NA
len: 13
j_gene: TRBJ1-2
CDR3nt: TGTGCCAGCAGCCGTACAGGGGATTTTGGCTACACCTTC
CDR3aa: CASSRTGDFGYTF